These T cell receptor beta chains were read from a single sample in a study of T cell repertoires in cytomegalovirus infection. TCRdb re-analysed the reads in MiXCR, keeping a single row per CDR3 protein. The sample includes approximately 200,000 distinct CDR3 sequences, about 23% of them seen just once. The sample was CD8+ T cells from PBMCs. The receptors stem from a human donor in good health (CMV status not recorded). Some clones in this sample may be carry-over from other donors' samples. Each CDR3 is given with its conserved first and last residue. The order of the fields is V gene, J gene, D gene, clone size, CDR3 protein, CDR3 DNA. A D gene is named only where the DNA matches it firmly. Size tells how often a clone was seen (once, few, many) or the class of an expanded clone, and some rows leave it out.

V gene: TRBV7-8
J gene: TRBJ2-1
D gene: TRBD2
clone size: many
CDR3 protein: CASSLEAGVSYNEQFF
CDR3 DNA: TGTGCCAGCAGCTTAGAGGCGGGGGTCTCCTACAATGAGCAGTTCTTC

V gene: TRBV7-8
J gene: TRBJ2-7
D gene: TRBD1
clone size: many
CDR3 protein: CASEGTVYEQYF
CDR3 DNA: TGTGCCAGCGAAGGGACAGTCTACGAGCAGTACTTC

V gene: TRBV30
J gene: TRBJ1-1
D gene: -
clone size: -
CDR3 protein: CAWKPYLNTEAFF
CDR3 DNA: TGTGCCTGGAAACCTTACTTGAACACTGAAGCTTTCTTT

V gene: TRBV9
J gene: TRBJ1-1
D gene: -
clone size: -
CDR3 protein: CASSVYSRGTEAFF
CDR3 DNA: TGTGCCAGCAGCGTGTATTCACGGGGCACTGAAGCTTTCTTT

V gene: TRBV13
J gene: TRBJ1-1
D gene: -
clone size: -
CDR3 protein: CASSLFCAEAFF
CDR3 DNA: TGTGCCAGCAGCTTATTCTGCGCTGAAGCTTTCTTT

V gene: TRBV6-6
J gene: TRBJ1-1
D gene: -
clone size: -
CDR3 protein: CASSYSIIDVNTEAFF
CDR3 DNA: TGTGCCAGCAGTTACTCGATAATCGATGTGAACACTGAAGCTTTCTTT

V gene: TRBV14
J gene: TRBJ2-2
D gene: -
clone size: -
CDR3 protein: CASSLVGANTGELFF
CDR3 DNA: TGTGCCAGCAGCCTAGTGGGGGCGAACACCGGGGAGCTGTTTTTT

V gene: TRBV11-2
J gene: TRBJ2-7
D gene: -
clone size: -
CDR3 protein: CASSLFLTEVWEQYF
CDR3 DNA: TGTGCCAGCAGCTTATTTTTAACGGAGGTATGGGAGCAGTACTTC

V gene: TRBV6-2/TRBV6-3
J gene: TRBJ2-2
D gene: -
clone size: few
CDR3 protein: CASSYSRFGENTGELFF
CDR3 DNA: TGTGCCAGCAGTTACTCGAGGTTCGGGGAAAACACCGGGGAGCTGTTTTTT

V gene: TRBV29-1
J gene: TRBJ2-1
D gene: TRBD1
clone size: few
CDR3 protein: CSVEDLGQTGNIMNEQFF
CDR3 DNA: TGCAGCGTTGAAGATTTAGGCCAGACAGGGAATATTATGAATGAGCAGTTCTTC

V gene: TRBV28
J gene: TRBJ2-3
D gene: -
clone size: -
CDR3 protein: CASRPATAEDTQYF
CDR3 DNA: TGTGCCAGCAGACCAGCGACGGCGGAAGATACGCAGTATTTT

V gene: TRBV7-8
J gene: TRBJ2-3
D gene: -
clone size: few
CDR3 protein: CASSLGGYPSTDTQYF
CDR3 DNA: TGTGCCAGCAGCTTAGGGGGATACCCTAGCACAGATACGCAGTATTTT

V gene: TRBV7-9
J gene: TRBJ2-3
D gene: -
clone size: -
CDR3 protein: CAGRPPPGTSTDTQYF
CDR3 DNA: TGTGCCGGCAGACCCCCCCCTGGAACTAGCACAGATACGCAGTATTTT

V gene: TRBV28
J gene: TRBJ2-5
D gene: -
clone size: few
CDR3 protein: CASSLRAGGQLETQYF
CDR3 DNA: TGTGCCAGCAGTTTAAGGGCAGGGGGGCAGTTAGAGACCCAGTACTTC

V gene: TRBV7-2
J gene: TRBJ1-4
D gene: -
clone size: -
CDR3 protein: CASSTPGTTNEKLFF
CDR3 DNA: TGTGCCAGCAGCACCCCGGGAACAACTAATGAAAAACTGTTTTTT

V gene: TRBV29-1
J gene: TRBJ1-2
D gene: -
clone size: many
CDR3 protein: CSVEDLYRDSDGYTF
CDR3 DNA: TGCAGCGTTGAAGATCTTTATAGGGACTCAGATGGCTACACCTTC

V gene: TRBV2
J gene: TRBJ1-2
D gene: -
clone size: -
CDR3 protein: CASSETGGPGYTF
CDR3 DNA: TGTGCCAGCAGTGAAACGGGGGGCCCTGGCTACACCTTC

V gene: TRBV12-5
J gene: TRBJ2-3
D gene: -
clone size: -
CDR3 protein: CASGLVGRADTQYF
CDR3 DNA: TGTGCTAGTGGTTTGGTAGGGCGGGCAGATACGCAGTATTTT

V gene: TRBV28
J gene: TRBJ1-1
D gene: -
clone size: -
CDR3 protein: CASSTHRELNTEAFF
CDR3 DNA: TGTGCCAGCAGTACTCACAGGGAGTTGAACACTGAAGCTTTCTTT

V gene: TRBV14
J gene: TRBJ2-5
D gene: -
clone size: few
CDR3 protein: CASSQDWGETQYF
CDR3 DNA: TGTGCCAGCAGCCAAGATTGGGGGGAGACCCAGTACTTC

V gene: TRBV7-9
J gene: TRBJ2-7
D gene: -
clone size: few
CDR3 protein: CASSRRGESYEQYF
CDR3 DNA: TGTGCCAGCAGCCGCAGGGGGGAGTCCTACGAGCAGTACTTC

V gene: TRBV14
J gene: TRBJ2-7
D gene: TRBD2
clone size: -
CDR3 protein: CASSREPGLAHEQYF
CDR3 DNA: TGTGCCAGCAGCCGCGAACCGGGACTAGCTCACGAGCAGTACTTC

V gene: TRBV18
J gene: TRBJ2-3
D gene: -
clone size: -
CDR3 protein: CASSQTGEGTDTQYF
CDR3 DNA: TGTGCCAGCTCACAGACAGGCGAGGGGACAGATACGCAGTATTTT

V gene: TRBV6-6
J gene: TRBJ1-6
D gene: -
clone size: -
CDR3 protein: CASSYSAGSVSPLHF
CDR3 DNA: TGTGCCAGCAGTTACTCGGCGGGGAGCGTATCACCCCTCCACTTT

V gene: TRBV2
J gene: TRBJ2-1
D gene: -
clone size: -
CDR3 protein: CASTDGTEQFF
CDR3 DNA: TGTGCCAGCACCGACGGGACAGAGCAGTTCTTC

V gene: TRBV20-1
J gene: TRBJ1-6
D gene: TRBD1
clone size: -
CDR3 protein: CSARTGGPSSYNSPLHF
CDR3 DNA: TGCAGTGCTAGGACAGGGGGCCCGAGCTCCTATAATTCACCCCTCCACTTT

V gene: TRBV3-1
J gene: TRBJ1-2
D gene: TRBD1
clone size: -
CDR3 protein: CASSQKRTGGSYGYTF
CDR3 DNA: TGTGCCAGCAGCCAAAAGAGGACAGGGGGAAGTTATGGCTACACCTTC

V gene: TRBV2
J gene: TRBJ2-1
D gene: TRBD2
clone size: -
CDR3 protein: CASSEETSSFYEQCF
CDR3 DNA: TGTGCCAGCAGTGAGGAGACTAGCTCTTTCTATGAGCAGTGCTTC

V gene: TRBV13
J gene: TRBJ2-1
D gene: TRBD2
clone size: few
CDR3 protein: CASSSVAGGRSEQFF
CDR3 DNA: TGTGCCAGCAGCTCCGTAGCGGGGGGGCGGAGTGAGCAGTTCTTC

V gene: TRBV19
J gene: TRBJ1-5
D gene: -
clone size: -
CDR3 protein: CASNSGGWNQPQHF
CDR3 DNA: TGTGCCAGTAATTCCGGGGGGTGGAATCAGCCCCAGCATTTT

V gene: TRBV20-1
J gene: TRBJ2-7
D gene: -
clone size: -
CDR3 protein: CSARIWAGTGNSYEQYF
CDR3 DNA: TGCAGTGCTAGAATATGGGCGGGAACAGGGAACTCCTACGAGCAGTACTTC

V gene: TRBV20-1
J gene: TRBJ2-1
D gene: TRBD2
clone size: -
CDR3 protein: CSATPTSMSSYNEQFF
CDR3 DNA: TGCAGTGCTACCCCGACTAGCATGAGCTCCTACAATGAGCAGTTCTTC

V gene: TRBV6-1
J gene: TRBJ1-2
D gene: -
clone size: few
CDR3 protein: CASRPTELNYGYTF
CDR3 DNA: TGTGCCAGCAGGCCAACAGAGTTAAACTATGGCTACACCTTC